The 25 T cell receptor beta chains below were found in one sample sequenced in a study of blood T cells in healthy people across ages. Using a J-beta primer mix together with a sample-barcoded 5' primer, a second PCR was run for about 7 to 12 cycles. Each CDR3 protein gets one entry after TCRdb re-called the 5' RACE reads with MiXCR. The sample includes about 800,000 distinct CDR3 sequences, about 25% of them seen just once. This same sample was also taken into another study, of T cells of mothers and their children.

Sequencing used blood. Receptors originate from a boy younger than 18 in good health.

The chain links TRBV7-9 to TRBJ1-1; D not certain. The CDR3 runs to 14 residues. Germline-derived CDR1 and CDR2 are SEHNR and FQNEAQ (reference sequence). Trimming left V 5 bases short and J 6 bases short, with 16 bases between. The CDR3 bases are TGTGCCAGCAGCGAAACCCTCAAGGTTCCTGAAGCTTTCTTT. It yields the protein CASSETLKVPEAFF.

This clonotype has a handful of counts. The chain couples TRBV4-3 to TRBJ2-6, with D tentatively TRBD1 or TRBD2 (6 bases each). The CDR3 runs 15 residues. Between the trimmed V and J ends, which lost 5 bases and 3 bases, there was a span of 11 bases. Germline lookup yields CDR1 LGHNA and CDR2 YSLEER. As DNA, the CDR3 is TGCGCCAGCAGCGCGGGGACACATGGGGCCAACGTCCTGACTTTC. Translating it yields CASSAGTHGANVLTF.

In its sample, this clonotype was seen a few times. V and J are TRBV7-9 and TRBJ1-2; D ambiguous. This CDR3 comprises 19 residues. Trimming took 2 bases from V and 3 from J, leaving 25 bases between them. The germline V gene encodes CDR1 SEHNR and CDR2 FQNEAQ (reference sequence). CDR3 coding DNA: TGTGCCAGCAGCTTATCTCGCGCTTTGGTGATGGATGGAGACTATGGCTACACCTTC. Translation gives CASSLSRALVMDGDYGYTF.

The sample holds a few counts of this clonotype. J is TRBJ2-1 and V is TRBV5-1; no reliable D call. CDR3 size: 15 residues. Trimming shortened V by 4 bases and J by 0 bases, and 11 bases separated the two germline ends. Germline V lookup: CDR1 SGHRS, CDR2 YFSETQ. The CDR3 spells CASSPGSTSYNEQFF. The CDR3 nucleotides are TGCGCCAGCAGCCCGGGCTCAACCTCCTACAATGAGCAGTTCTTC. The entire variable domain, with the rest obtained from reference TRBV5-1 and TRBJ2-1, is as follows: KAGVTQTPRYLIKTRGQQVTLSCSPISGHRSVSWYQQTPGQGLQFLFEYFSETQRNKGNFPGRFSGRQFSNSRSEMNVSTLELGDSALYLCASSPGSTSYNEQFFGPGTRLTVL.

V usage is TRBV19 and J usage is TRBJ1-2; no clear D. Germline lookup yields CDR1 LNHDA and CDR2 SQIVND (reference sequence). Trimming shortened V by 3 bases and J by 8 bases, and 16 bases separated the two germline ends. The CDR3 extends over 14 amino acids. The CDR3 here is CASSIRQSLRGYTF. The CDR3 bases are TGTGCCAGTAGTATCCGACAATCCCTCCGAGGCTACACCTTC.

This clonotype was observed once. This chain joins TRBV5-5 and TRBJ2-5, with D perhaps matching TRBD1 (6 bases). Germline V lookup: CDR1 SGHKS, CDR2 YYEKEE (reference sequence). Trimming removed 1 base at V and 3 bases at J, with 16 bases between. The CDR3 runs 16 residues. The CDR3 here is CASSLRVVAGEETQYF. CDR3 bases: TGTGCCAGCAGCTTGCGCGTCGTGGCAGGGGAAGAGACCCAGTACTTC.

This clonotype appeared a few times. V usage is TRBV20-1 and J usage is TRBJ2-7, with D possibly TRBD1 on 6 matching bases. Germline assignment: CDR1 DFQATT and CDR2 SNEGSKA (reference sequence). The CDR3 has 14 residues. The V and J ends lost 1 base and 0 bases respectively, with 10 bases between them. This CDR3 reads CSARGLDSSYEQYF. In DNA, the CDR3 is TGCAGTGCTAGAGGTTTGGACAGCTCCTACGAGCAGTACTTC.

This rearrangement joins TRBV27 to TRBJ2-2; D is perhaps TRBD1 or TRBD2 (6 bases each). Germline V lookup: CDR1 MNHEY, CDR2 SMNVEV (reference sequence). The CDR3 covers 15 residues. The CDR3, as DNA: TGTGCTACCAAGAAAGGGGGGACGAACACCGGGGAGCTGTTTTTT. It translates to CATKKGGTNTGELFF.

This clonotype was seen only a few times. The V gene is TRBV7-2, the J gene TRBJ1-4; D gene uncertain. This CDR3 region has 14 residues. V lost 4 bases to trimming and J lost 3 bases, with 9 bases between them. Germline CDR1 and CDR2: SGHTA and FQGNSA. The CDR3 is CASSSDRPNEKLFF. CDR3 DNA: TGTGCCAGCAGCTCGGACCGGCCTAATGAAAAACTGTTTTTT. Using reference TRBV7-2 and TRBJ1-4 for the parts outside the CDR3, the full variable domain is GAGVSQSPSNKVTEKGKDVELRCDPISGHTALYWYRQSLGQGLEFLIYFQGNSAPDKSGLPSDRFSAERTGGSVSTLTIQRTQQEDSAVYLCASSSDRPNEKLFFGSGTQLSVL.

The V call is TRBV20-1, the J call TRBJ1-1, with D perhaps matching TRBD1 (6 bases). Per germline, CDR1 DFQATT and CDR2 SNEGSKA (reference sequence). Trimming removed 6 bases at V and 12 bases at J, with 20 bases between. The CDR3 is 12 residues long. The CDR3 nucleotides read TGCAGTGCCATCCCCGACAGGATTGAGACTTTCTTT. As protein: CSAIPDRIETFF.

The chain combines TRBV9 with TRBJ2-5; D is unclear. The ends were cut back, 4 bases at V and 7 bases at J, with 20 bases in the middle. The germline gives CDR1 SGDLS, CDR2 YYNGEE. The CDR3 loop spans 15 amino acids. CDR3 sequence reads: CASSPNWASMGTQYF. CDR3 nucleotides: TGTGCCAGCAGCCCCAACTGGGCATCAATGGGGACCCAGTACTTC.

This clonotype was observed a few times. J is TRBJ1-6 and V is TRBV20-1, with a tentative D call TRBD1 (5 bases). V was cut by 0 bases and J by 9 bases, with 15 bases left in between. The CDR3 spans 15 residues. Germline-derived CDR1 and CDR2 are DFQATT and SNEGSKA (reference sequence). CDR3 sequence (DNA): TGCAGTGCTAGAGATCGTGACAGTTGGGTTTCACCCCTCCACTTT. Residues: CSARDRDSWVSPLHF.

The rearrangement uses TRBV20-1 and TRBJ1-2; possible D gene TRBD1, 6 bases. The germline V and J ends were trimmed by 6 bases and 2 bases, with 13 bases remaining between them. This CDR3 has 13 amino acids. CDR1 is DFQATT, CDR2 SNEGSKA, per germline (reference sequence). CDR3 loop: CSATAGANYGYTF. In DNA form, the CDR3 reads TGCAGTGCCACCGCAGGGGCGAACTATGGCTACACCTTC.

The chain links TRBV27 to TRBJ1-5, with 10 bases fitting TRBD1. Germline V gives CDR1 MNHEY, CDR2 SMNVEV (reference sequence). V trimming: 6 bases; J trimming: 0 bases; junction bases outside the gene matches: 5. CDR3 length: 16 residues. In DNA, the CDR3 is TGTGCCAGCAGACCGGGACAGGGGCTTAGCAATCAGCCCCAGCATTTT. Residues: CASRPGQGLSNQPQHF.

This sequence joins TRBV7-2 and TRBJ1-1; no firm D call. V lost 1 base to trimming and J lost 0 bases, with 9 bases between them. Germline lookup yields CDR1 SGHTA and CDR2 FQGNSA. This CDR3 has 15 amino acids. The CDR3 nucleotides are TGTGCCAGCAGCTTAGTGGGTCAGGTGAACACTGAAGCTTTCTTT. Amino acid sequence: CASSLVGQVNTEAFF.

The genes are TRBV29-1 and TRBJ2-1, with TRBD1 as a possible D gene (5 bases). CDR1 SQVTM and CDR2 ANQGSEA come from the germline V gene. This CDR3 is built from 14 residues. V was pared by 7 bases and J by 2 bases, with 15 bases between. CDR3 sequence: CSADLDSPYNEQFF. In DNA form, the CDR3 reads TGCAGCGCCGACCTCGACAGTCCCTACAATGAGCAGTTCTTC.

This chain links TRBV29-1 with TRBJ2-3, with 14 bases aligning to TRBD2. The CDR3 runs 17 residues. Germline V lookup: CDR1 SQVTM, CDR2 ANQGSEA. Trimming removed 4 bases from V and 0 bases from J; junction bases left unmatched: 6. CDR3: CSVAKGLAGGSTDTQYF. Here the CDR3 DNA reads TGCAGCGTTGCGAAAGGACTAGCGGGAGGAAGCACAGATACGCAGTATTTT.

V gene TRBV6-2 or TRBV6-3 combines with J gene TRBJ2-7; 7 bases map to TRBD1. The CDR3 is made up of 15 amino acids. The V gene's germline CDR1 is MNHEY and CDR2 SVGEGT. V was pared by 0 bases and J by 2 bases, with 4 bases of the junction left unmatched. This chain's CDR3 is CASSYSGGQAYEQYF. The CDR3 region has the DNA TGTGCCAGCAGTTACTCGGGCGGACAGGCCTACGAGCAGTACTTC.

This clonotype was found a few times. The chain couples TRBV28 to TRBJ2-7, with D perhaps matching TRBD1 (5 bases). The CDR3 has 14 residues. The germline V gene encodes CDR1 MDHEN and CDR2 SYDVKM. V dropped 6 bases and J dropped 1 base, with 13 bases sitting between them. CDR3 sequence reads: CASRPRTLSYEQYF. CDR3 sequence (DNA): TGTGCCAGCAGACCCCGGACACTTTCCTACGAGCAGTACTTC.

In this sample, this clonotype turned up a few times. The junction differs from germline at one of its ends, possibly a read error. The rearrangement links TRBV7-2 to TRBJ2-5; 13 positions match TRBD2. The CDR3 runs 15 residues. Germline assignment: CDR1 SGHTA and CDR2 FQGNSA. This chain's CDR3 is CASSPWTSGGDVLFF. The CDR3, as DNA: TGTGCCAGCAGCCCGTGGACTAGCGGGGGTGATGTGTTATTCTTC.

The sample holds a few counts of this clonotype. V is TRBV27 and J is TRBJ2-7; 11 nucleotides align to TRBD2. The CDR3 covers 16 residues. Germline V gene sequence: CDR1 MNHEY, CDR2 SMNVEV (reference sequence). The V segment lost 6 bases and the J segment 5 bases; nucleotides outside the gene matches: 12. CDR3 in DNA: TGTGCCAGCAGACCGTATACGACTAGCGGGGACCACGAGCAGTACTTC. This sequence encodes CASRPYTTSGDHEQYF.

This rearrangement joins TRBV28 to TRBJ2-6; D may be TRBD1 (6 bases). This CDR3 has 16 residues. The V end was cut by 1 base, the J end by 2 bases, with 9 bases between. Germline V lookup: CDR1 MDHEN, CDR2 SYDVKM. The CDR3 DNA reads TGTGCCAGCAGTTTATCGAGGACAGCTGGGGCCAACGTCCTGACTTTC. Translation: CASSLSRTAGANVLTF.

The chain is built from TRBV7-8 and TRBJ2-3; D is unresolved. V was clipped by 2 bases and J by 0 bases, with 12 bases between them. CDR1 is SGHVS, CDR2 FQNEAQ, per germline. The CDR3 consists of 16 residues. CDR3 nucleotide sequence: TGTGCCAGCAGCTTAATCATAGGTGCTAGCACAGATACGCAGTATTTT. Its translation: CASSLIIGASTDTQYF.

The chain is built from TRBV6-1 and TRBJ2-6; D could derive from TRBD1 or TRBD2 (5 bases each). In germline, CDR1 is MNHNS, CDR2 SASEGT. Trimming removed 8 bases from V and 3 bases from J, with 14 bases in between. CDR3 length equals 15 residues. CDR3 DNA sequence: TGTGCCAGCGGGATTTCGGGGCGTGGGGCCAACGTCCTGACTTTC. Translating gives CASGISGRGANVLTF.

This clonotype was counted many times. Mismatch with germline at one junction end may stem from a read error. V gene TRBV10-2 combines with J gene TRBJ2-1; TRBD2 aligns across 9 bases. This CDR3 comprises 14 residues. The germline V gene has CDR1 WSHSY and CDR2 SAAADI. The DNA of the CDR3 is TGTGCCAGCAGCTTAGCGGGGGCCTACAATGAGCAGTTCTTC. Translating it yields CASSLAGAYNEQFF.